The 19 T cell receptor beta chains in this list originate from one sample, sequenced in a study of CD8 T cells in Susac syndrome. Reverse transcription of roughly 0.45 to 1 ug RNA was carried out with random hexamers. One entry per CDR3 protein, called by TCRdb with MiXCR from the immunoSEQ multiplex PCR reads. In the table there are some 150,000 distinct CDR3 sequences, roughly 94% of which are singletons. Sequencing used CD8+ T cells from PBMCs. The receptors come from a human donor with multiple sclerosis.

This sequence joins TRBV4-2 and TRBJ2-5; 8 bases match TRBD2. The CDR3 is made up of 16 amino acids. The germline V gene encodes CDR1 LGHNA and CDR2 YNFKEQ. The V and J ends lost 7 bases and 3 bases, in that order; junction bases with no gene match: 13. CDR3: CASTLRAGVEKETQYF. The CDR3 DNA follows: TGTGCCAGCACCCTTAGAGCGGGGGTTGAGAAAGAGACCCAGTACTTC.

The genes are TRBV14 and TRBJ1-2, with D tentatively TRBD1 (5 bases). CDR1 and CDR2 from the germline V gene are SGHDN and FVKESK. Trimming took 6 bases from V and 6 from J, leaving 20 bases between them. CDR3 length equals 15 residues. The CDR3 spells CASSQPGDGAHGYTF. CDR3 in DNA: TGTGCCAGCAGTCAACCGGGGGACGGGGCCCATGGCTACACCTTC. Drawing the rest from reference TRBV14 and TRBJ1-2, the complete variable domain is EAGVTQFPSHSVIEKGQTVTLRCDPISGHDNLYWYRRVMGKEIKFLLHFVKESKQDESGMPNNRFLAERTGGTYSTLKVQPAELEDSGVYFCASSQPGDGAHGYTFGSGTRLTVV.

The genes are TRBV7-2 and TRBJ2-5, with D perhaps TRBD1 (5 bases). The CDR3 consists of 15 residues. CDR1 SGHTA and CDR2 FQGNSA come from the germline V gene. The germline V and J ends were trimmed by 5 bases and 5 bases, with 18 bases remaining between them. CDR3 DNA sequence: TGTGCCAGCAGCCCTAGTTGGGGCGCCCGGGAGACCCAGTACTTC. It specifies CASSPSWGARETQYF.

The rearrangement uses TRBV15 and TRBJ2-4; D may be TRBD2 (6 bases). This CDR3 comprises 16 residues. The germline V gene has CDR1 LNHNV and CDR2 YYDKDF (reference sequence). V was trimmed by 5 bases and J by 9 bases, leaving 23 bases between them. CDR3 loop: CATSPSGGSRTGIQYF. The CDR3 coding sequence is TGTGCCACCAGCCCCTCCGGGGGATCGAGGACGGGCATTCAGTACTTC.

The rearrangement joins TRBV18 to TRBJ2-7; 10 bases line up with TRBD2. The CDR3 length is 17 residues. Trimming took 3 bases from V and 3 from J; bases not matched to a gene: 11. Germline V gene lookup returns CDR1 KGHSH and CDR2 LQKENI. This CDR3 is CASSPGKRSGGRYEQYF. CDR3 DNA: TGTGCCAGCTCACCGGGTAAACGTAGCGGGGGGCGCTACGAGCAGTACTTC. The full variable domain, completed using reference TRBV18 and TRBJ2-7, is NAGVMQNPRHLVRRRGQEARLRCSPMKGHSHVYWYRQLPEEGLKFMVYLQKENIIDESGMPKERFSAEFPKEGPSILRIQQVVRGDSAAYFCASSPGKRSGGRYEQYFGPGTRLTVT.

The chain joins TRBV3-1 to TRBJ2-5, with 8 nucleotides matching TRBD1. Germline trimming cut 1 base from V and 5 bases from J; bases unmatched to any gene: 6. This CDR3 is built from 15 residues. Germline values: CDR1 LGHDT, CDR2 YNNKEL (reference sequence). CDR3 loop: CASSQGTGRRETQYF. CDR3 bases: TGTGCCAGCAGCCAAGGGACAGGGAGACGGGAGACCCAGTACTTC.

The rearrangement uses TRBV27 and TRBJ1-1, with 11 bases lining up with TRBD1. The CDR3 runs 15 residues. Germline CDR1 MNHEY, CDR2 SMNVEV (reference sequence). The V gene end was trimmed by 2 bases and the J gene end by 3 bases; junction bases not matched to a gene: 2. Written as DNA, the CDR3 is TGTGCCAGCAGTTTAGGACAGGGGGCTTACACTGAAGCTTTCTTT. The encoded protein is CASSLGQGAYTEAFF.

The chain joins TRBV29-1 to TRBJ2-5; 12 bases agree with TRBD2. Germline trimming cut 7 bases from V and 5 bases from J; bases unmatched to any gene: 8. There are 14 residues in the CDR3. The germline gives CDR1 SQVTM, CDR2 ANQGSEA. The CDR3 sequence: CSGRGLAGRETQYF. The DNA for the CDR3 is TGCAGCGGGAGGGGACTAGCGGGTAGGGAGACCCAGTACTTC.

This chain uses TRBV15 with TRBJ2-7; no clear D. This CDR3 region has 12 residues. V was shortened by 1 base and J by 3 bases, with 4 bases between the two germline ends. Germline loops: CDR1 LNHNV, CDR2 YYDKDF (reference sequence). In nucleotides, the CDR3 is TGTGCCACCAGCAGAGTGGGCTACGAGCAGTACTTC. Translation: CATSRVGYEQYF. The full variable domain, in which reference TRBV15 and TRBJ2-7 provide the parts outside the CDR3, is DAMVIQNPRYQVTQFGKPVTLSCSQTLNHNVMYWYQQKSSQAPKLLFHYYDKDFNNEADTPDNFQSRRPNTSFCFLDIRSPGLGDTAMYLCATSRVGYEQYFGPGTRLTVT.

The V gene is TRBV7-9, the J gene TRBJ1-1; D is possibly TRBD1 (5 bases). V gave up 5 bases and J gave up 4 bases, with 14 bases separating them. Germline-derived CDR1 and CDR2 are SEHNR and FQNEAQ (reference sequence). The CDR3 is 14 residues long. CDR3 DNA sequence: TGTGCCAGCAGCGCCCAGACAGCCCGCACTGAAGCTTTCTTT. Residues: CASSAQTARTEAFF.

The V gene is TRBV5-1, the J gene TRBJ2-1; the match to TRBD1 covers 9 bases. The CDR3 loop spans 17 amino acids. Germline V gives CDR1 SGHRS, CDR2 YFSETQ. Germline trimming cut 4 bases from V and 4 bases from J; bases unmatched to any gene: 12. CDR3 region: CASSKPPGQGLYNEQFF. CDR3 sequence (DNA): TGCGCCAGCAGCAAACCTCCGGGACAGGGTTTGTACAATGAGCAGTTCTTC.

The rearrangement uses TRBV6-5 and TRBJ1-4, with D possibly being TRBD1 (5 bases). Germline V gives CDR1 MNHEY, CDR2 SVGAGI. V shed 6 bases and J shed 11 bases, with 19 bases lying between them. This CDR3 comprises 14 residues. The CDR3 is CASSPGPAGGKLFF. The CDR3 nucleotides read TGTGCCAGCAGCCCCGGGCCCGCCGGGGGGAAACTGTTTTTT.

This chain uses TRBV4-1 with TRBJ2-7; no reliable D call. Germline V gene sequence: CDR1 MGHRA, CDR2 YSYEKL. V dropped 1 base and J dropped 0 bases, with 7 bases sitting between them. The CDR3 consists of 14 residues. DNA of the CDR3: TGCGCCAGCAGCCAAGCATACGGCTCCTACGAGCAGTACTTC. It is translated as CASSQAYGSYEQYF.

The rearrangement joins TRBV29-1 to TRBJ1-2; D is undetermined. Germline CDR1 reads SQVTM; CDR2 reads ANQGSEA. Trimming pared 6 bases from V and 3 bases from J, leaving 14 bases between. The length of the CDR3 is 13 residues. The CDR3 coding sequence is TGCAGCGTAGGCGAAACAGCTTACTATGGCTACACCTTC. Its protein is CSVGETAYYGYTF.

The chain uses TRBV7-9 and TRBJ1-2; D uncertain. The CDR3 is 13 amino acids. Trimming removed 1 base at V and 5 bases at J, with 8 bases between. Germline assignment: CDR1 SEHNR and CDR2 FQNEAQ (reference sequence). The CDR3 loop reads CASSLVTSYGYTF. The CDR3 nucleotides read TGTGCCAGCAGCTTAGTAACATCTTATGGCTACACCTTC.

The chain joins TRBV13 to TRBJ2-4, with D perhaps TRBD1 or TRBD2 (5 bases each). In germline, CDR1 is PRHDT, CDR2 FYEKMQ (reference sequence). The CDR3 is made up of 15 amino acids. V shed 4 bases and J shed 0 bases, with 10 bases lying between them. The CDR3 region is CASSSGPLAKNIQYF. Written as DNA, the CDR3 is TGTGCCAGCAGCTCGGGACCGCTAGCCAAAAACATTCAGTACTTC.

V gene TRBV29-1 combines with J gene TRBJ2-3; TRBD2 matches at 7 bases. CDR1 SQVTM and CDR2 ANQGSEA come from the germline V gene. Unmatched junction bases numbered 15, after V lost 3 bases and J lost 0 bases. This CDR3 is 18 amino acids long. CDR3 residues: CSVDWEGIAPASTDTQYF. CDR3 DNA: TGCAGCGTTGACTGGGAGGGGATTGCTCCAGCTAGCACAGATACGCAGTATTTT.

The rearrangement links TRBV12-3 or TRBV12-4 to TRBJ1-1; D not certain. The length of the CDR3 is 12 residues. Trimming took off 1 base at V and 6 bases at J, with 6 bases between the two ends. The CDR3 sequence is CASSLGVAEAFF. CDR3 coding DNA: TGTGCCAGCAGTTTAGGTGTAGCTGAAGCTTTCTTT.

V usage is TRBV30 and J usage is TRBJ2-7; 11 bases agree with TRBD1. V was clipped by 6 bases and J by 4 bases; unmatched bases: 2. CDR3 size: 12 residues. CDR1 is GTSNPN, CDR2 SVGIG, per germline (reference sequence). The CDR3 reads CACGQGAYEQYF. As DNA, the CDR3 is TGTGCCTGTGGACAGGGGGCTTACGAGCAGTACTTC.